This T cell receptor beta chain is from a study of T cell responses to AZD1222 COVID-19 vaccine. Study-level points and caveats: Possibly, clonal diversity was underestimated; donors were largely white British and included more females. Researchers report vaccine-associated CD4 TCRs spanning spike, with dominance at 160-218 and 743-854.

The repertoire was sequenced with immunoSEQ multiplex PCR; TCRdb's copy has only in-frame clones and lacks some. The table has approximately 140,000 clones, about nine tenths seen once. On this clone: The antigen is unknown.

Germline V gene data show CDR1 as GTSNPN and CDR2 as SVGIG (reference sequence). This CDR3 contains 13 residues. Losses at the gene ends were 3 bases for V and 7 bases for J; bases not matched to a gene: 7. The clonotype originates from an adult who received the AZD1222 COVID-19 vaccine. The chain employs TRBV30 and TRBJ2-5; TRBD1 aligns across 8 bases. The sequencing here drew on peripheral blood, taken 28 days after the second AZD1222 dose. CDR3 coding DNA: TGTGCCTGGAGCCACGGACAGGGAGGGACCCAGTACTTC. Protein product: CAWSHGQGGTQYF.